The source of this T cell receptor beta chain is a study of blood T cell repertoires in COVID-19. On the study more broadly: Collection of acute and convalescent COVID-19 samples took place in the United States, Italy and Spain.

V was pared by 5 bases and J by 5 bases, with 9 bases between. Per the germline V gene, CDR1 is MDHEN and CDR2 is SYDVKM. This CDR3 region has 12 residues. The authors' processing: The assay estimated nucleated cells by amplifying reference gene primers. Generated by immunoSEQ multiplex PCR, the TCRdb table keeps only in-frame clones and is missing some. Clone size and the V and J calls come from that table; the DNA yielded D and trimming. Among about 59,000 clones listed, around 80% were seen once. Material: peripheral blood. The V and J genes are TRBV28 and TRBJ1-1; D call uncertain. This clonotype originated in a man in his 60s with acute or convalescent COVID-19. The CDR3 spells CASSPLQTEAFF. The CDR3, as DNA: TGTGCCAGCAGTCCCCTGCAGACTGAAGCTTTCTTT.